Listed here are 25 T cell receptor beta chains from one sample, sequenced in a study of blood T cell repertoires in COVID-19. Assay used: immunoSEQ multiplex PCR; TCRdb lists only in-frame clones, some missing. The profile shows some 58,000 clones, 86% of them singletons. Sequenced: peripheral blood. The receptor source for this set is a man in his forties with acute or convalescent COVID-19.

The genes are TRBV3-1 (or the pseudogene TRBV3-2) and TRBJ1-5; D ambiguous. Per germline, CDR1 LGHDT and CDR2 YNNKEL (reference sequence). With 4 bases removed from V and 5 bases from J, the gap between germline ends came to 6 bases. The CDR3 extends over 12 amino acids. The CDR3 bases are TGTGCCAGCAGCCTGCGGGATCAGCCCCAGCATTTT. This sequence encodes CASSLRDQPQHF.

The genes are TRBV19 and TRBJ1-1; TRBD1 might be the D (6 bases). In germline, CDR1 is LNHDA, CDR2 SQIVND (reference sequence). Between the trimmed V and J ends, which lost 4 bases and 8 bases, there was a span of 20 bases. The CDR3 is made up of 15 amino acids. The CDR3 DNA reads TGTGCCAGTAGTACCTTTTCGACAGGTGGAGGAGAAGCTTTCTTT. It yields the protein CASSTFSTGGGEAFF.

The chain couples TRBV11-2 to TRBJ2-1, with TRBD2 matching over 8 bases. This CDR3 is 16 amino acids long. V lost 1 base to trimming and J lost 9 bases; unmatched junction nucleotides: 11. The germline gives CDR1 SGHAT, CDR2 FQNNGV. DNA for the CDR3: TGTGCCAGCAGCTTAGTTTCGGCTAGCGGGCGGGGTGAGCAGTTCTTC. It specifies CASSLVSASGRGEQFF.

J is TRBJ1-2 and V is TRBV20-1; D remains unclear. V dropped 0 bases and J dropped 4 bases, with 3 bases sitting between them. The CDR3 loop spans 11 amino acids. Germline assignment: CDR1 DFQATT and CDR2 SNEGSKA (reference sequence). The CDR3: CSARDLYGYTF. In nucleotides, the CDR3 is TGCAGTGCTAGAGATCTCTATGGCTACACCTTC.

This chain links TRBV12-3 or TRBV12-4 with TRBJ2-2, with D possibly being TRBD1 (6 bases). The CDR3 covers 13 residues. Trimming cost V 2 bases and J 7 bases, with 8 bases left between them. Here the CDR3 reads CASSLKGGGELFF. The CDR3 DNA follows: TGTGCCAGCAGTTTAAAAGGGGGCGGGGAGCTGTTTTTT.

The chain carries TRBV10-3 and TRBJ2-2, with TRBD1 matching over 7 bases. This CDR3 is built from 15 residues. Germline loops: CDR1 ENHRY, CDR2 SYGVKD. The V gene end was trimmed by 5 bases and the J gene end by 2 bases; junction bases not matched to a gene: 5. In DNA, the CDR3 is TGTGCCATCAGTCCTGGGACAGCTAACACCGGGGAGCTGTTTTTT. Encoded protein: CAISPGTANTGELFF.

The chain employs TRBV7-3 and TRBJ2-1; D gene ambiguous. V gave up 2 bases and J gave up 4 bases, with 9 bases separating them. The V gene's germline CDR1 is SGHTA and CDR2 FQGTGA. The CDR3 contains 14 residues. CDR3 sequence reads: CASSLQAAYNEQFF. CDR3 in DNA: TGTGCCAGCAGCTTACAGGCAGCTTACAATGAGCAGTTCTTC.

This clone was recorded only once. The CDR3: CASSVRSGTGNTIYF. Here the CDR3 DNA reads TGTGCCAGCAGTGTCCGTTCAGGTACTGGAAACACCATATATTTT. The chain joins TRBV25-1 to TRBJ1-3; D remains ambiguous. The V gene's germline CDR1 is MGHDK and CDR2 SYGVNS. The CDR3 runs to 15 residues. The V end lost 4 bases, the J end lost 2 bases, and 12 bases lay between the germline ends.

J is TRBJ2-1 and V is TRBV13; 7 bases are a match to TRBD2. The CDR3 length is 17 residues. V gave up 5 bases and J gave up 2 bases; unmatched junction bases: 12. Germline V CDR1 and CDR2: PRHDT, FYEKMQ (reference sequence). CDR3 DNA: TGTGCCAGCAGCGGCTGGGGAAAGCTAGCGGCCTACAATGAGCAGTTCTTC. This translates into CASSGWGKLAAYNEQFF.

The chain couples TRBV9 to TRBJ2-2; 8 bases are a match to TRBD2. CDR3 length: 16 residues. CDR1 is SGDLS and CDR2 is YYNGEE in the germline V gene. The V and J ends lost 4 bases and 6 bases, in that order; junction bases with no gene match: 11. The CDR3, as DNA: TGTGCCAGCAGCCCCAATTTCGGGGGGGCCCCCGGGGAGCTGTTTTTT. Encoded protein: CASSPNFGGAPGELFF.

V is TRBV12-3 or TRBV12-4 and J is TRBJ2-5; D unclear. Trimming pared 5 bases from V and 5 bases from J, leaving 6 bases between. CDR3 length: 11 residues. The DNA for the CDR3 is TGTGCCAGCAGTACTCTCGAGACCCAGTACTTC. Translating it yields CASSTLETQYF.

The chain combines TRBV27 with TRBJ2-6; D gene ambiguous. Germline CDR1 MNHEY, CDR2 SMNVEV (reference sequence). Between the trimmed V and J ends, which lost 4 bases and 0 bases, there was a span of 7 bases. The CDR3 consists of 15 residues. The chain's CDR3 is CASSSRLSGANVLTF. The CDR3 DNA follows: TGTGCCAGCAGTTCGCGACTCTCTGGGGCCAACGTCCTGACTTTC.

V usage is TRBV15 and J usage is TRBJ2-1; 7 nucleotides line up with TRBD1. Germline lookup yields CDR1 LNHNV and CDR2 YYDKDF (reference sequence). V was pared by 0 bases and J by 6 bases, with 2 bases of the junction left unmatched. The CDR3 consists of 14 residues. CDR3 DNA sequence: TGTGCCACCAGCAGAGATAGGGACAGCAATGAGCAGTTCTTC. Translated, it gives CATSRDRDSNEQFF.

The chain employs TRBV5-1 and TRBJ2-2; 8 bases map to TRBD1. The CDR3 consists of 16 residues. Germline V gives CDR1 SGHRS, CDR2 YFSETQ. Germline trimming cut 4 bases from V and 1 base from J; bases unmatched to any gene: 6. DNA for the CDR3: TGCGCCAGCAGCCAGGGACAGGCCCAGAACACCGGGGAGCTGTTTTTT. It specifies CASSQGQAQNTGELFF.

V and J are TRBV11-2 and TRBJ2-5; D unclear. This CDR3 spans 15 amino acids. V was clipped by 7 bases and J by 1 base, with 16 bases between them. The germline V gene has CDR1 SGHAT and CDR2 FQNNGV. CDR3 in DNA: TGTGCCAGCACCCTAAGCCCCCTTATCCAAGAGACCCAGTACTTC. It yields the protein CASTLSPLIQETQYF.

The chain employs TRBV11-1 and TRBJ1-4, with D possibly TRBD1 on 5 matching bases. CDR1 SGHAT and CDR2 FQDESV come from the germline V gene (reference sequence). This CDR3 region has 13 residues. V was cut by 5 bases and J by 10 bases, with 14 bases left in between. CDR3 in DNA: TGTGCCAGCAGCCGGGACCGGCGGGGAAAACTGTTTTTT. Amino acids: CASSRDRRGKLFF.

This chain joins TRBV6-5 and TRBJ1-3; D remains ambiguous. The germline V and J ends were trimmed by 10 bases and 4 bases, with 8 bases remaining between them. The germline gives CDR1 MNHEY, CDR2 SVGAGI. The CDR3 has 11 residues. The CDR3 nucleotides are TGTGCCATTGTTCCAGGAAACACCATATATTTT. It is translated as CAIVPGNTIYF.

The rearrangement uses TRBV4-1 and TRBJ1-1, with a weak D call TRBD1 (5 bases). Germline CDR1 is MGHRA and CDR2 is YSYEKL. The germline V and J ends were trimmed by 4 bases and 7 bases, with 7 bases remaining between them. This CDR3 spans 11 amino acids. The CDR3 loop reads CASSRGHEAFF. The CDR3 nucleotides are TGCGCCAGCAGCCGTGGACATGAAGCTTTCTTT.

The rearrangement joins TRBV7-9 to TRBJ2-7; 8 nucleotides match TRBD1. The length of the CDR3 is 13 residues. Germline CDR1 is SEHNR and CDR2 is FQNEAQ (reference sequence). Trimming at V came to 3 bases and at J to 6 bases, leaving 4 bases not matched to a gene. The CDR3 here is CASSFQQGGEQYF. CDR3 sequence (DNA): TGTGCCAGCAGCTTCCAACAGGGGGGCGAGCAGTACTTC.

Only one count was recorded for this clone. The DNA of the CDR3 is TGTGCCACCAGCGTACGCAGTGAGCAGTTCTTC. Protein: CATSVRSEQFF. V is TRBV15 and J is TRBJ2-1; no firm D call. V lost 5 bases, J lost 9 bases, and 8 bases lay in between. Per the germline V gene, CDR1 is LNHNV and CDR2 is YYDKDF (reference sequence). The CDR3 sequence is 11 residues long.

This clone rates as medium-sized. The chain couples TRBV5-4 to TRBJ1-1; possible D gene TRBD1, 6 bases. Germline V CDR1 and CDR2: SGHNT, YYREEE (reference sequence). V gave up 2 bases and J gave up 4 bases, with 15 bases separating them. CDR3 length: 15 residues. The CDR3 here is CASSFLSQTGTEAFF. CDR3 in DNA: TGTGCCAGCAGCTTTTTGTCTCAGACAGGCACTGAAGCTTTCTTT.

The chain links TRBV12-3 or TRBV12-4 to TRBJ1-1; 10 positions match TRBD1. There are 13 residues in the CDR3. V dropped 7 bases and J dropped 8; count of bases not matched to a gene: 7. The CDR3 region has the DNA TGTGCCAGCATTCCGGGACAGGGGAACGAAGCTTTCTTT. This gives the protein CASIPGQGNEAFF.

This chain uses TRBV30 with TRBJ1-1, with TRBD1 as a possible D gene (5 bases). Per germline, CDR1 GTSNPN and CDR2 SVGIG (reference sequence). V was trimmed by 2 bases and J by 10 bases, leaving 17 bases between them. The CDR3 extends over 13 amino acids. The DNA of the CDR3 is TGTGCCTGGAGTTTAGGGGATTCTCTCGGAGCTTTCTTT. The encoded protein is CAWSLGDSLGAFF. The variable domain in full, with the rest retrieved from reference TRBV30 and TRBJ1-1, is SQTIHQWPATLVQPVGSPLSLECTVEGTSNPNLYWYRQAAGRGLQLLFYSVGIGQISSEVPQNLSASRPQDRQFILSSKKLLLSDSGFYLCAWSLGDSLGAFFGQGTRLTVV.

V gene TRBV5-6 combines with J gene TRBJ1-1; D might be TRBD1 (5 bases). V was clipped by 8 bases and J by 4 bases, with 15 bases between them. The germline V gene encodes CDR1 SGHDT and CDR2 YYEEEE. This CDR3 spans 13 amino acids. CDR3: CASGQSLGTEAFF. DNA for the CDR3: TGTGCCAGTGGACAAAGCCTTGGCACTGAAGCTTTCTTT.

The chain uses TRBV30 and TRBJ1-5; 10 bases line up with TRBD1. The CDR3 contains 19 residues. With 3 bases clipped from V and 3 bases from J, the junction kept 17 bases outside the gene matches. Germline V gene sequence: CDR1 GTSNPN, CDR2 SVGIG (reference sequence). CDR3 in DNA: TGTGCCTGGAGCCCCGGGACAGGGGCGAGGGTCCTCACCAATCAGCCCCAGCATTTT. This gives the protein CAWSPGTGARVLTNQPQHF. Combining the CDR3 with reference TRBV30 and TRBJ1-5 gives the whole variable domain SQTIHQWPATLVQPVGSPLSLECTVEGTSNPNLYWYRQAAGRGLQLLFYSVGIGQISSEVPQNLSASRPQDRQFILSSKKLLLSDSGFYLCAWSPGTGARVLTNQPQHFGDGTRLSIL.